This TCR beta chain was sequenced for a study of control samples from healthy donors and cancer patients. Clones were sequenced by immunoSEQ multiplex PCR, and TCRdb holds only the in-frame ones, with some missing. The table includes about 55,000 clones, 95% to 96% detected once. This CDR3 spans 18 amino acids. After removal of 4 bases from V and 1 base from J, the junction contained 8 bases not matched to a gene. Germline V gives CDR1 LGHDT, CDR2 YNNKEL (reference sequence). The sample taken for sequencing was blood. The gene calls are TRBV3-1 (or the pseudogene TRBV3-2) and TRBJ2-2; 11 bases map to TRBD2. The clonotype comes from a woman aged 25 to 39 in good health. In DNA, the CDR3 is TGTGCCAGCAGCCTAACCCAAGGACTAGCGGGGAACACCGGGGAGCTGTTTTTT. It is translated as CASSLTQGLAGNTGELFF.